This is a list of T cell receptor beta chains from one sample in a study of blood T cell repertoires in COVID-19. Assay used: immunoSEQ multiplex PCR; TCRdb lists only in-frame clones, some missing. The sample lists around 68,000 clones, about 91% occurring once. The sequencing sample was made of peripheral blood. All receptors come from a woman between 50 and 59 years old with acute or convalescent COVID-19. Both conserved end residues are part of each CDR3. A D gene is named only where the DNA matches it firmly. The size entry is marked missing in some rows and otherwise reads once, few, many or a size class.

v_gene	j_gene	abundance	d_gene	CDR3aa	CDR3nt
TRBV6-5	TRBJ1-5	NA	NA	CASGGSNQPQHF	TGTGCCAGCGGAGGAAGCAATCAGCCCCAGCATTTT
TRBV27	TRBJ1-5	NA	TRBD1	CASSLKGTGIKPQHF	TGTGCCAGCAGTTTAAAGGGGACAGGGATAAAGCCCCAGCATTTT
TRBV2	TRBJ1-1	NA	TRBD1	CASTDGQGGTEAFF	TGTGCCAGCACCGACGGACAGGGAGGGACTGAAGCTTTCTTT
TRBV18	TRBJ2-1	NA	NA	CASSRAGAYNEQFF	TGTGCCAGCTCACGAGCCGGAGCCTACAATGAGCAGTTCTTC
TRBV6-5	TRBJ1-2	NA	TRBD1	CASERGQNYGYTF	TGTGCCAGCGAAAGGGGGCAGAACTATGGCTACACCTTC
TRBV9	TRBJ1-5	NA	TRBD1	CASSAGGGNQPQHF	TGTGCCAGCAGCGCAGGGGGAGGCAATCAGCCCCAGCATTTT
TRBV29-1	TRBJ2-1	NA	NA	CSVEGGEYNEQFF	TGCAGCGTTGAAGGGGGAGAATACAATGAGCAGTTCTTC
TRBV14	TRBJ1-1	once	NA	CASSHQQGSRAEAFF	TGTGCCAGCAGCCACCAACAGGGATCTCGTGCTGAAGCTTTCTTT
TRBV7-9	TRBJ2-5	medium-sized	TRBD1	CASSLGARQGAGETQYF	TGTGCCAGCAGCTTAGGGGCGAGACAGGGGGCAGGAGAGACCCAGTACTTC
TRBV5-1	TRBJ2-7	NA	TRBD1	CASGRDRVYEQYF	TGCGCCAGCGGCCGGGACAGGGTCTACGAGCAGTACTTC
TRBV18	TRBJ1-2	NA	TRBD1	CASSPPGQGDQNGYTF	TGTGCCAGCTCACCACCGGGACAGGGGGATCAAAATGGCTACACCTTC
TRBV18	TRBJ1-2	NA	NA	CASSPGGVPNYGYTF	TGTGCCAGCTCACCCGGCGGGGTCCCTAACTATGGCTACACCTTC
TRBV2	TRBJ1-6	NA	NA	CASRDLQGIMSPLHF	TGTGCCAGCAGAGACCTACAGGGTATTATGTCACCCCTCCACTTT
TRBV9	TRBJ1-2	NA	TRBD1	CASSLTGGTGYTF	TGTGCCAGCAGCTTGACAGGGGGAACTGGCTACACCTTC
TRBV5-1	TRBJ1-4	NA	TRBD1	CASSHDRGLDGKLFF	TGCGCCAGCAGCCACGACAGGGGGTTAGACGGAAAACTGTTTTTT
TRBV5-4	TRBJ2-5	NA	TRBD2	CASSSDHLAGGRETQYF	TGTGCCAGCAGCTCTGATCACCTAGCGGGGGGGCGAGAGACCCAGTACTTC
TRBV13	TRBJ2-3	NA	NA	CASSSPPNTDTQYF	TGTGCCAGCAGCAGTCCGCCTAACACAGATACGCAGTATTTT
TRBV29-1	TRBJ2-5	NA	TRBD2	CSAAQAGVSETQYF	TGCAGCGCCGCTCAAGCGGGGGTGTCGGAGACCCAGTACTTC
TRBV10-2	TRBJ2-1	NA	TRBD2	CASREGRGGQFF	TGCGCCAGCCGAGAAGGTCGGGGGGGCCAGTTCTTC
TRBV3-1/TRBV3-2	TRBJ1-2	once	TRBD1	CASSQTGDYGYTF	TGTGCCAGCAGCCAAACAGGGGACTATGGCTACACCTTC
TRBV19	TRBJ1-1	NA	NA	CASSPQGNTEAFF	TGTGCCAGTAGCCCACAGGGGAACACTGAAGCTTTCTTT
TRBV15	TRBJ1-6	NA	NA	CATSREESSPLHF	TGTGCCACCAGCAGAGAAGAGAGTTCACCCCTCCACTTT
TRBV7-8	TRBJ1-2	NA	TRBD1	CASSLRWRTGASPNYGYTF	TGTGCCAGCAGCTTAAGGTGGCGGACAGGGGCCTCACCGAACTATGGCTACACCTTC
TRBV3-1/TRBV3-2	TRBJ1-3	NA	NA	CASSLGGTGNTIYF	TGTGCCAGCAGCCTAGGGGGAACTGGAAACACCATATATTTT
TRBV12-3/TRBV12-4	TRBJ1-1	NA	NA	CASSYRVDTEAFF	TGTGCCAGCAGTTACAGGGTAGACACTGAAGCTTTCTTT
TRBV21-1	TRBJ2-7	NA	NA	CASSKVRGERYEQYF	TGTGCCAGCAGCAAAGTTCGGGGGGAGCGGTACGAGCAGTACTTC
TRBV9	TRBJ2-7	NA	TRBD1	CASSVVPGGYEQYF	TGTGCCAGCAGCGTAGTTCCAGGGGGCTACGAGCAGTACTTC
TRBV7-8	TRBJ2-1	NA	TRBD2	CASSLELAGGGEQFF	TGTGCCAGCAGCTTAGAACTAGCGGGAGGGGGGGAGCAGTTCTTC
TRBV5-4	TRBJ2-7	once	NA	CASTLDVSRGEQYF	TGTGCCAGCACCCTTGACGTGTCCCGGGGCGAGCAGTACTTC
TRBV6-5	TRBJ2-5	NA	NA	CASSNDRRTQETQYF	TGTGCCAGCAGTAATGACAGGAGAACACAAGAGACCCAGTACTTC
TRBV4-3	TRBJ2-6	NA	TRBD1	CASSWRRYDTGTGGDGANVLTF	TGCGCCAGCAGCTGGCGGCGATATGACACCGGGACAGGGGGCGATGGGGCCAACGTCCTGACTTTC
TRBV11-1	TRBJ1-2	NA	NA	CASSSTTGAGGYTF	TGTGCCAGCAGCTCGACGACAGGTGCGGGCGGCTACACCTTC
TRBV4-1	TRBJ1-5	few	NA	CASSQESSGNQPQHF	TGCGCCAGCAGCCAAGAGAGCAGCGGGAATCAGCCCCAGCATTTT
TRBV18	TRBJ2-1	NA	TRBD2	CASSPLAGAGNEQFF	TGTGCCAGCTCACCCCTAGCGGGGGCCGGCAATGAGCAGTTCTTC
TRBV4-2	TRBJ1-1	few	NA	CASSQTSGADTEAFF	TGTGCCAGCAGCCAAACTTCAGGGGCTGACACTGAAGCTTTCTTT
TRBV3-1/TRBV3-2	TRBJ1-3	NA	NA	CASSRDRSGNTIYF	TGTGCCAGCAGCCGAGACAGGTCCGGAAACACCATATATTTT
TRBV4-1	TRBJ2-7	NA	NA	CASSQETQGGRVQYF	TGCGCCAGCAGCCAAGAGACGCAGGGAGGTAGGGTGCAGTACTTC
TRBV4-1	TRBJ2-2	NA	TRBD1	CASSDGTANTGELFF	TGCGCCAGCAGCGACGGGACAGCGAACACCGGGGAGCTGTTTTTT
TRBV12-5	TRBJ2-2	NA	TRBD2	CASGLGLAVSNTGELFF	TGTGCTAGTGGATTGGGACTAGCGGTTTCGAACACCGGGGAGCTGTTTTTT
TRBV11-2	TRBJ1-1	NA	NA	CASSWADMNTEAFF	TGTGCCAGCAGCTGGGCAGACATGAACACTGAAGCTTTCTTT
TRBV28	TRBJ1-1	NA	TRBD1	CASSLVGGTGRAEAFF	TGTGCCAGCAGTTTGGTCGGCGGGACAGGGAGGGCTGAAGCTTTCTTT
TRBV7-9	TRBJ1-1	NA	NA	CASSPQGQLEAFF	TGTGCCAGCAGCCCCCAGGGACAACTTGAAGCTTTCTTT
TRBV5-4	TRBJ2-4	few	NA	CASSLGRGKNIQYF	TGTGCCAGCAGCTTGGGCAGGGGTAAAAACATTCAGTACTTC
TRBV27	TRBJ2-1	NA	TRBD1	CASSPGTANNEQFF	TGTGCCAGCAGTCCGGGGACAGCTAATAATGAGCAGTTCTTC
TRBV5-1	TRBJ2-2	medium-sized	TRBD2	CASSPTSGGSGELFF	TGCGCCAGCAGCCCCACTAGCGGGGGGTCCGGGGAGCTGTTTTTT
TRBV30	TRBJ1-6	NA	TRBD1	CAWKGQGTYSYNSPLHF	TGTGCCTGGAAGGGACAGGGGACGTACTCCTATAATTCACCCCTCCACTTT
TRBV27	TRBJ1-6	NA	TRBD1	CASKPDRGNSPLHF	TGTGCCAGCAAACCTGACAGGGGAAATTCACCCCTCCACTTT
TRBV6-5	TRBJ1-5	once	NA	CASSSNQGRVQPQHF	TGTGCCAGCAGTTCTAACCAGGGTAGGGTTCAGCCCCAGCATTTT
TRBV9	TRBJ1-3	NA	NA	CASSVAGRVSPGNTIYF	TGTGCCAGCAGCGTAGCCGGGCGGGTATCCCCTGGAAACACCATATATTTT
TRBV12-5	TRBJ2-5	NA	TRBD1	CASARDSETQYF	TGTGCTAGTGCCAGGGACAGCGAGACCCAGTACTTC
TRBV27	TRBJ1-5	NA	NA	CASSLSRDQPQHF	TGTGCCAGCAGTTTATCCCGAGATCAGCCCCAGCATTTT
TRBV13	TRBJ2-5	NA	TRBD2	CASSHARLAGETQYF	TGTGCCAGCAGCCACGCCCGACTAGCGGGAGAGACCCAGTACTTC
TRBV27	TRBJ2-1	NA	NA	CASSSWVEASYNEQFF	TGTGCCAGCAGTTCATGGGTGGAGGCTTCCTACAATGAGCAGTTCTTC